This T cell receptor (beta chain) was retrieved from a study of T cells in Graves' hyperthyroidism and ophthalmopathy. Overall study findings and caveats: Blood samples included most of the expanded thyroid clonotypes exceeding 0.001.

Patients between 18 and 65 years old had hyperthyroidism, newly diagnosed and lasting under 2 months. At first hyperthyroidism diagnosis, before any ophthalmopathy symptoms, the blood sample was collected. About this clonotype: The antigen is not known.

Amplification targeted TCR beta CDR3 regions from RNA transcripts. With the HTBI primer set, the TCR CDR3 went through a first round of RT-PCR. TCRdb redid the calling of the multiplex PCR reads with MiXCR, one entry per CDR3 protein. Altogether under 450,000 distinct CDR3 sequences are present, approximately 13% being singletons, with the ten largest covering under 25%. Germline trimming cut 4 bases from V and 9 bases from J; bases unmatched to any gene: 6. The germline CDR1 and CDR2 sequences are MDHEN and SYDVKM. CDR3 length: 13 residues. The sequence was collected from a man younger than 40 with Graves' hyperthyroidism that later progressed to Graves' ophthalmopathy. Material for sequencing was blood. This chain uses TRBV28 with TRBJ2-7; the match to TRBD1 covers 10 bases. CDR3 DNA sequence: TGTGCCAGCAGTTCGGGACAGGGGCACGGGCAGTACTTC. Encoded protein: CASSSGQGHGQYF.